The clone carrying this TCR beta chain occurred a few times. What it recognizes is unknown. The data were obtained in a study of T cell repertoires in cytomegalovirus infection. Study-level background: Indicated by public TCR beta signatures were CMV infection and matching HLA type.

V was pared by 5 bases and J by 9 bases, with 11 bases of the junction left unmatched. The length of the CDR3 is 16 residues. TCRdb processed the reads anew with MiXCR; each CDR3 protein has one entry. The table shows approximately 910,000 distinct CDR3 sequences, with around 32% occurring only once. Source: cultured CD8+ T cells from PBMCs, taken from culture after CMV antigen stimulation. This sequence was found in a human donor in good health (CMV status not recorded). Some clones in this sample may be carry-over from other donors' samples. The chain has TRBV12-3 or TRBV12-4 and TRBJ2-1, with 12 bases matching TRBD1. The CDR3 loop is CASSPGQGARWSEQFF. CDR3 DNA: TGTGCCAGCAGTCCGGGACAGGGGGCGCGTTGGTCTGAGCAGTTCTTC.